This T cell receptor (beta chain) was obtained from a study of cytomegalovirus exposure and HLA in healthy donors (dated by TCRdb to about 2017). Regarding the complete study: According to an earlier analysis of 587 of the donors, some 180 million T cells yielded roughly 100 million unique TCR beta sequences and 250 to 350 Gb of sequence data. An early release covering about 600 HLA-typed donors comprised about 320 gigabases of sequencing data and some 79 million unique TCR sequences. The genetic ancestry cluster associated with self-reported Caucasian donors included 70% to 85% of the roughly 400 genotyped donors. The study was designed to test whether signatures of past pathogen exposure could be identified by cataloging public T cell receptors. The T cell repertoires of 670 or so subjects were profiled by immunosequencing and related to cytomegalovirus serostatus. A separate validation cohort of roughly 120 different subjects was used in addition to the roughly 620-subject first cohort. To predict cytomegalovirus infection status, the study combined high-throughput TCR immunosequencing, statistical association of individual TCRs with disease status, and machine learning. A later analysis re-analyzed previously published TCR beta repertoires from about 600 donors and added high-resolution HLA genotyping to study TCR occurrence patterns. Rather than drawing on any new phenotypic data, the later analysis identified candidate immune exposures from TCR beta sequences and the way those sequences occurred across donors. In an earlier analysis of roughly 540 of the donors, high-throughput TCR beta sequencing was used to judge whether each TCR beta V gene segment behaved as functional or pseudogenic. Alongside the repertoire data, information on donor age, sex, ethnicity and CMV serostatus was compiled. A later genetic analysis used genome-wide SNP genotypes for about 55% of the 666 donors, treating that subset as a discovery cohort. Every discovery cohort repertoire had been produced on one sequencing platform. Both class I and class II loci were covered by HLA typing, at four-digit resolution. Typing coverage differed by locus: A, B, C, DRB1 and DQB1 were typed in about 620-630 donors, DQA1 in 522, DPA1 in around 610, and DPB1 in around 440. A handful of DR-DQ haplotypes were handled as single units for association and clustering because linkage in the cohort was strong. Across some 400 genotyped donors of the cohort, an average of approximately 220,000 unique TCR beta nucleotide sequences per donor were sequenced, and around 19% of those sequences were non-productive.

The cysteine opens and the phenylalanine closes a CDR3 of 16 amino acids. Only the CDR3 DNA stays, 48 bases, in frame from base 1. Via the germline V gene, CDR1 is SGHAT and CDR2 FQNNGV. For this chain, trimming is 5 bases at the V end and 4 bases at the J end, and the number of junction bases without a gene match is 7. With regard to this clone: Its antigen remains undetermined. Base qualities are missing; no much larger clone stands one base away.

What the research found in general, with its limitations: Because counts were too low, roughly 16 rarely observed V segments, including chromosome 9 orphons, were left out of the earlier analysis of 500 to 650 of the donors. In vitro tests confirmed that three of the cytomegalovirus-associated TCR beta chains recognize cytomegalovirus antigens. In a later analysis, the rate of TCR association differed among HLA loci, with DRB1 alleles having the most associated TCRs and HLA-C alleles having the fewest. The only immune exposure information available for the cohort was CMV serostatus. In a later analysis, HLA-associated TCR beta chains were found to be more clonally expanded and to have lower generation probabilities than equally common non-associated chains. While some public TCRs were present in many individuals, most TCR sequences turned up only very rarely across donors. Specific HLA alleles were associated with roughly 16,000 TCR beta sequences at a false discovery rate of 0.05 in a later analysis. This cohort had only TCR beta chains sequenced, and the lack of alpha or paired-chain data limited which features could be detected. In an earlier analysis of approximately 590 of the donors, most TCR beta V segments were observed in productive rearrangements about 90% or about 30% of the time, broadly matching IMGT annotations. According to the authors, the approach could potentially be generalized to other disease states and immunological phenotypes. HLA typing was unavailable for some donors at each locus, so association tests used only the typed subset. A further reported finding was that TCR beta sequences accurately predicted the HLA-A and HLA-B alleles for most subjects in the first cohort. A later genetic analysis reported fewer N-insertions in productive TCRs among donors in an Asian-associated ancestry cluster than the 666-donor mean. Because the 87-base-pair reads could not distinguish some IMGT-functional V segments, including TRBV6-2 and TRBV6-3, those segments were excluded. A group of highly shared sequence variants was considered likely to be a technical artifact of the sequencing pipeline. Several of the top co-occurrence clusters appeared to be linked to parvovirus B19, influenza, CMV and Epstein-Barr virus, according to a later analysis. Correlated functional status among segregating V segments might be attributable to linkage disequilibrium, but an unknown experimental factor could not be ruled out. The classifier was reported to diagnose cytomegalovirus status with high specificity and sensitivity in both the original cohort and the validation cohort. When HLA alleles, especially DR and DQ, strongly co-occurred, TCR associations were difficult to assign to individual alleles. The study listed over 150 TCR beta chains as associated with cytomegalovirus. An association between a missense DCLRE1C variant and V-gene and J-gene trimming of TCR beta chains was found in a later genetic analysis and replicated in an independent cohort. A later analysis found that most CMV-associated TCR beta chains appeared HLA-restricted, with HLA associations seemingly driven largely by CMV exposure. Roughly uniform sequencing depth across donors was assumed in presence/absence analyses, although this assumption may not hold.

In total, roughly 670 healthy bone marrow donors made up the cohort. Cohort members were all nominally healthy when sampled, although unrecorded immune exposures were likely present. The donor was CMV seropositive and belonged to the group of around 300 seropositive cohort members. Every donor gave a peripheral blood sample, and the peripheral blood mononuclear cells from that sample were used for TCR beta sequencing. The Qiagen DNeasy Blood Extraction Kit was used to extract genomic DNA from the blood cell samples. Library preparation employed the immunoSEQ multiplex PCR assay. A mixture of 60 forward primers for TCR Vbeta segments and 13 reverse primers for TCR Jbeta segments was used in the multiplex PCR. Amplification of the CDR3 region of rearranged TCR beta genes was performed with a multiplex PCR assay on genomic DNA. On the Illumina HiSeq System, the amplified TCR beta libraries were sequenced as 87-base-pair reads. Under the source paper's analysis protocol: A later analysis tallied around 80 million unique TCR beta chains across the 660 or so repertoires, and about 10 million of those chains were shared by two or more donors. To remove PCR and sequencing errors, raw reads were error-corrected and collapsed into unique sequences using a nearest-neighbor algorithm that merged closely related sequences. To assign V, D and J gene segments, CDR3 sequences were aligned to IMGT reference sequences. For a sequence to be retained, at least a six-nucleotide match to both a V gene segment and a J gene segment was required. A rearrangement counted as productive if the CDR3 had no stop codons and remained in frame with V and J, and every other rearrangement counted as non-productive. CDR3 was defined by IMGT convention, running from the second conserved V-encoded cysteine to the conserved J-encoded phenylalanine. In an earlier analysis of around 640 of the donors, sequences lacking an unambiguous match to a single V gene segment were excluded. An earlier analysis of a few hundred of the donors called V segments functional above 56.7% productive rearrangements and segregating when the between-donor standard deviation exceeded 5%. A statistical classification framework was built to diagnose cytomegalovirus status from the catalog of TCR beta chain sequences. V and J gene assignment, in a later analysis, came from comparing TCR nucleotide sequences with IMGT/GENE-DB human TR gene sequences. In a later analysis, CDR3 sequences and most-parsimonious VDJ recombination scenarios were assigned using the TCRdist pipeline. A later analysis defined each TCR beta chain by its CDR3 amino acid sequence plus V-gene family, and excluded reads lacking a unique V-gene family. To address suspected cross-contamination and a sequencing artifact, a later analysis removed 592 highly shared, low-generation-probability nucleotide sequences. In a later analysis, a clonal expansion index for each public chain was calculated from normalized within-repertoire ranks of inferred template counts. Generation probabilities in a later analysis came from a VDJ recombination model fitted to out-of-frame rearrangements, and those results were checked against IGoR. In a later analysis, hypergeometric tests were used to score TCR-TCR, TCR-HLA and TCR-CMV co-occurrence, with a repertoire-size bias correction applied to TCR pairs. False discovery rates were estimated in a later analysis by permuting HLA or CMV assignments 20 times. In a later analysis, co-occurring TCRs were grouped using DBSCAN, with TCRdist sequence similarity added in when clustering inside HLA-allele-positive subsets. Repertoires with fewer than 30,000 or more than 120,000 public chains, plus five repertoires with anomalous nucleotide sharing, were excluded from co-occurrence clustering. Not all clones reach the TCRdb copy of this immuneACCESS table, which keeps in-frame sequences only. Checked studies attribute under half of the gap to unresolved V genes and leave the rest unexplained. Clone size and V and J calls were adopted from that table, with D and trimming inferred from the DNA. A total of 90,000 to 120,000 clones appear in this sample, 55% to 65% of them only once. In total, the top ten clones hold approximately 3.9% of the sample.

The receptor comes from a man in his thirties or forties in good health and CMV-seropositive. In this chain, TRBV11-2 is recombined with TRBJ2-2; 10 bases in between match TRBD2. Sequencing was performed on PBMCs. Read as DNA, the sequence is TGTGCCAGCAGCCCTCAGCGGGGGGGATTCACCGGGGAGCTGTTTTTT. Translated, this gives CASSPQRGGFTGELFF. With the rest looked up from the reference TRBV11-2 and TRBJ2-2 genes rather than sequenced, the full variable domain is EAGVAQSPRYKIIEKRQSVAFWCNPISGHATLYWYQQILGQGPKLLIQFQNNGVVDDSQLPKDRFSAERLKGVDSTLKIQPAKLEDSAVYLCASSPQRGGFTGELFFGEGSRLTVL.